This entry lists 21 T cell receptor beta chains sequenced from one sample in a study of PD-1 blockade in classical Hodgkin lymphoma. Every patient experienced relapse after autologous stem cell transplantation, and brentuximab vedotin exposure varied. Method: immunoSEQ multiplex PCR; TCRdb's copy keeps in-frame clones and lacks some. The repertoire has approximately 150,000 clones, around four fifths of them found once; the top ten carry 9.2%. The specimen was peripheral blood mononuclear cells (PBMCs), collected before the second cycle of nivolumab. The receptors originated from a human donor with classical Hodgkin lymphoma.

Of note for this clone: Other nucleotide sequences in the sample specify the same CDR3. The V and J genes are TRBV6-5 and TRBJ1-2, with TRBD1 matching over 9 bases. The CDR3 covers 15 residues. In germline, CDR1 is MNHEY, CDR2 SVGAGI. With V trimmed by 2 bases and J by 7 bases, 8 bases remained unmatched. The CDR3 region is CASSYDRTGVGGYTF. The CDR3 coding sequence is TGTGCCAGCAGTTACGATAGGACAGGGGTTGGTGGCTACACCTTC.

CDR3 amino acids: CASSIRRGGANQPQHF. CDR3 coding DNA: TGTGCCAGTAGTATCAGGCGTGGGGGGGCAAATCAGCCCCAGCATTTT. The chain employs TRBV19 and TRBJ1-5, with D possibly being TRBD1 (6 bases). The CDR3 is 16 amino acids. Looked up from germline, CDR1 is LNHDA and CDR2 is SQIVND (reference sequence). The V end lost 3 bases, the J end lost 4 bases, and 16 bases lay between the germline ends.

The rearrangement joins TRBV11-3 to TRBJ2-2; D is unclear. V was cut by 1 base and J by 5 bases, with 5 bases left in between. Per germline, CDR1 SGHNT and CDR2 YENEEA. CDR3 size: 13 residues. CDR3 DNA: TGTGCCAGCAGCTTAGCCGGGACCGGGGAGCTGTTTTTT. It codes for CASSLAGTGELFF. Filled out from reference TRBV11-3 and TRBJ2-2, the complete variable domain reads EAGVVQSPRYKIIEKKQPVAFWCNPISGHNTLYWYLQNLGQGPELLIRYENEEAVDDSQLPKDRFSAERLKGVDSTLKIQPAELGDSAVYLCASSLAGTGELFFGEGSRLTVL.

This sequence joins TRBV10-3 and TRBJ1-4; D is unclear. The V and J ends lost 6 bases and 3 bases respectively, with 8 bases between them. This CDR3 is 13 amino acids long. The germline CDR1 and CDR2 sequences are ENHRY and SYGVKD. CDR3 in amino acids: CAIRPVPNEKLFF. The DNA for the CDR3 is TGTGCCATCAGACCGGTACCTAATGAAAAACTGTTTTTT.

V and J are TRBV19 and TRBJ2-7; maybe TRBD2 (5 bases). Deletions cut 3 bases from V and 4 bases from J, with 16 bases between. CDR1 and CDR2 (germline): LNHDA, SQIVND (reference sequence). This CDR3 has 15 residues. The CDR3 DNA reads TGTGCCAGTAGTATGGAGTTGGTTGGCGGGTACGAGCAGTACTTC. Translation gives CASSMELVGGYEQYF. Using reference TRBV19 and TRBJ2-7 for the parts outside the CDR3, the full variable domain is DGGITQSPKYLFRKEGQNVTLSCEQNLNHDAMYWYRQDPGQGLRLIYYSQIVNDFQKGDIAEGYSVSREKKESFPLTVTSAQKNPTAFYLCASSMELVGGYEQYFGPGTRLTVT.

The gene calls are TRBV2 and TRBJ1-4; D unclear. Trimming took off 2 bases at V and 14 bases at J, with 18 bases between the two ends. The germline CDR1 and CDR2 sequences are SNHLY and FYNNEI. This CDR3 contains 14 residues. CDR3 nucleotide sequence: TGTGCCAGCAGTGAAAGTCCAAGGACCCACCATCTGTTTTTT. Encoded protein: CASSESPRTHHLFF.

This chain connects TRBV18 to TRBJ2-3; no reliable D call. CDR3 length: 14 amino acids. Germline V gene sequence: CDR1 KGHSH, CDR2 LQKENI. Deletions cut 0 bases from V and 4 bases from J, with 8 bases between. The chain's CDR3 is CASSPPASPDTQYF. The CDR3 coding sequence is TGTGCCAGCTCACCACCGGCTAGTCCAGATACGCAGTATTTT.

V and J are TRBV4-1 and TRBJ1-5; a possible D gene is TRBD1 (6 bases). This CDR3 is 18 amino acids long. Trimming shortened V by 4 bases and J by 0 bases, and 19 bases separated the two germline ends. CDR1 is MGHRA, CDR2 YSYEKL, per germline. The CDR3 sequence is CASSPGGGSLNSNQPQHF. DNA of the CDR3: TGCGCCAGCAGCCCTGGGGGGGGCAGCCTAAATAGCAATCAGCCCCAGCATTTT.

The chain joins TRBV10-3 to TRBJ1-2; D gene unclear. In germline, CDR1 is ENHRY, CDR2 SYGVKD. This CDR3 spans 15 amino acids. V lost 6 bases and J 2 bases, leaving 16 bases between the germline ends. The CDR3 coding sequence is TGTGCCATCAGGGCCAGAGGGCTGGGGAACTATGGCTACACCTTC. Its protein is CAIRARGLGNYGYTF.

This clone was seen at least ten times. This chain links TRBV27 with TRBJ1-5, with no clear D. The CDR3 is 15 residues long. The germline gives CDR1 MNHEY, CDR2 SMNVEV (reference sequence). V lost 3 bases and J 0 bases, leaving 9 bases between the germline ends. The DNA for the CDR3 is TGTGCCAGCAGTTTGGAGAGAACTAGCAATCAGCCCCAGCATTTT. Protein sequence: CASSLERTSNQPQHF.

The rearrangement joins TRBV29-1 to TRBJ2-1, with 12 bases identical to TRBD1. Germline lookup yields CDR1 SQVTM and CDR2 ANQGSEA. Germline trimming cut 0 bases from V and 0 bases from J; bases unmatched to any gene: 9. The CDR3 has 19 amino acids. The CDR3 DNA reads TGCAGCGTTGAAGACGGGGGACAGGGGGCTCGGGGCTCCTACAATGAGCAGTTCTTC. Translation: CSVEDGGQGARGSYNEQFF.

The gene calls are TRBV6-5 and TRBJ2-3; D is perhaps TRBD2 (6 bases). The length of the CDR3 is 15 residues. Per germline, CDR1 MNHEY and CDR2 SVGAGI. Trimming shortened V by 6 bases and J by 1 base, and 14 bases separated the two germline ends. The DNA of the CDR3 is TGTGCCAGCAGCCGGGACTCTATGCGCACAGATACGCAGTATTTT. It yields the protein CASSRDSMRTDTQYF.

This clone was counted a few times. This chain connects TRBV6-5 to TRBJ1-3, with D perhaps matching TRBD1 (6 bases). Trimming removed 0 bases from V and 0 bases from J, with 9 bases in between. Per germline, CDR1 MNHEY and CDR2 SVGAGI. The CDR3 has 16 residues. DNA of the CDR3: TGTGCCAGCAGTTACTCGGGGGGGCTCTCTGGAAACACCATATATTTT. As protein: CASSYSGGLSGNTIYF.

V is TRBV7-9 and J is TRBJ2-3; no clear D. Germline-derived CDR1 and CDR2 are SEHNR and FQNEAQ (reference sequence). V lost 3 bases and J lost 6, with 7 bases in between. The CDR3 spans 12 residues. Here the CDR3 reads CASSFKQDTQYF. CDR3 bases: TGTGCCAGCAGCTTTAAACAGGATACGCAGTATTTT.

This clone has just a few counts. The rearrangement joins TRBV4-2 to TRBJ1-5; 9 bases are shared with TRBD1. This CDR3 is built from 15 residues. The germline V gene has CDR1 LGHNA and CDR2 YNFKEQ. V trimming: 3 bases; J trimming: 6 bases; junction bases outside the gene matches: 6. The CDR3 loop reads CASSQRLTGGQPQHF. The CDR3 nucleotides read TGTGCCAGCAGCCAGCGGCTGACAGGGGGTCAGCCCCAGCATTTT.

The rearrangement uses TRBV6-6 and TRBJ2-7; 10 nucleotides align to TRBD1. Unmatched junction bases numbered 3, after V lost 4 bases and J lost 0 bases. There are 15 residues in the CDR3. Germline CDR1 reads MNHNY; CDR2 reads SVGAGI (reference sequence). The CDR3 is CASSSTGGSSYEQYF. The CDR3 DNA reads TGTGCCAGCAGTTCGACAGGGGGCAGCTCCTACGAGCAGTACTTC.

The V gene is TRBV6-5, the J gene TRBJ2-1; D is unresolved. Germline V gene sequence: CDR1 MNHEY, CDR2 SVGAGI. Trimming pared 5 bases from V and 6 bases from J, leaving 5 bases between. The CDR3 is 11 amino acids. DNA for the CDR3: TGTGCCAGCAGTAGAGTCAATGAGCAGTTCTTC. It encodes CASSRVNEQFF.

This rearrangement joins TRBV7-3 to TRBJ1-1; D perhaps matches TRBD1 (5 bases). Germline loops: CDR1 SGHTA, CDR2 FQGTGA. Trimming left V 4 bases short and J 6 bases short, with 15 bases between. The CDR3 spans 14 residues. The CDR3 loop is CASSWLAGQSEAFF. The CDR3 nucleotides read TGTGCCAGCAGCTGGCTGGCAGGGCAGTCTGAAGCTTTCTTT. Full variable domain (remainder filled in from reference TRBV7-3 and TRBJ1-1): GAGVSQTPSNKVTEKGKYVELRCDPISGHTALYWYRQSLGQGPEFLIYFQGTGAADDSGLPNDRFFAVRPEGSVSTLKIQRTERGDSAVYLCASSWLAGQSEAFFGQGTRLTVV.

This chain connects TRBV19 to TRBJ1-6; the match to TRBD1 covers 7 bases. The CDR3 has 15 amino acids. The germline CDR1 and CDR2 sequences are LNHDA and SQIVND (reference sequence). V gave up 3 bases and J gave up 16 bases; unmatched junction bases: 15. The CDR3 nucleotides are TGTGCCAGTAGTATTCAAGGGGGCCAAGGATCATCTCTCCACTTT. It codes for CASSIQGGQGSSLHF.

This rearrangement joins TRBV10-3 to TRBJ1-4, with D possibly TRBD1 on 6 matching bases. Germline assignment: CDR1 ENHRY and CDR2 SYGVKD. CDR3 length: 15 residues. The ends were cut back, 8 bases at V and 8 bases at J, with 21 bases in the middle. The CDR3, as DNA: TGTGCCATCGGGACGGGGGCAGAGGGGAACGAAAAACTGTTTTTT. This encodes CAIGTGAEGNEKLFF.

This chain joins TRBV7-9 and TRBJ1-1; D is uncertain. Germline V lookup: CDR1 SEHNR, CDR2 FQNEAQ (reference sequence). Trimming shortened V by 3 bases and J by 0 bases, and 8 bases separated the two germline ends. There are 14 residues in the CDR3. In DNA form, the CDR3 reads TGTGCCAGCAGCTTCCGGTCCTTGAACACTGAAGCTTTCTTT. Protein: CASSFRSLNTEAFF.